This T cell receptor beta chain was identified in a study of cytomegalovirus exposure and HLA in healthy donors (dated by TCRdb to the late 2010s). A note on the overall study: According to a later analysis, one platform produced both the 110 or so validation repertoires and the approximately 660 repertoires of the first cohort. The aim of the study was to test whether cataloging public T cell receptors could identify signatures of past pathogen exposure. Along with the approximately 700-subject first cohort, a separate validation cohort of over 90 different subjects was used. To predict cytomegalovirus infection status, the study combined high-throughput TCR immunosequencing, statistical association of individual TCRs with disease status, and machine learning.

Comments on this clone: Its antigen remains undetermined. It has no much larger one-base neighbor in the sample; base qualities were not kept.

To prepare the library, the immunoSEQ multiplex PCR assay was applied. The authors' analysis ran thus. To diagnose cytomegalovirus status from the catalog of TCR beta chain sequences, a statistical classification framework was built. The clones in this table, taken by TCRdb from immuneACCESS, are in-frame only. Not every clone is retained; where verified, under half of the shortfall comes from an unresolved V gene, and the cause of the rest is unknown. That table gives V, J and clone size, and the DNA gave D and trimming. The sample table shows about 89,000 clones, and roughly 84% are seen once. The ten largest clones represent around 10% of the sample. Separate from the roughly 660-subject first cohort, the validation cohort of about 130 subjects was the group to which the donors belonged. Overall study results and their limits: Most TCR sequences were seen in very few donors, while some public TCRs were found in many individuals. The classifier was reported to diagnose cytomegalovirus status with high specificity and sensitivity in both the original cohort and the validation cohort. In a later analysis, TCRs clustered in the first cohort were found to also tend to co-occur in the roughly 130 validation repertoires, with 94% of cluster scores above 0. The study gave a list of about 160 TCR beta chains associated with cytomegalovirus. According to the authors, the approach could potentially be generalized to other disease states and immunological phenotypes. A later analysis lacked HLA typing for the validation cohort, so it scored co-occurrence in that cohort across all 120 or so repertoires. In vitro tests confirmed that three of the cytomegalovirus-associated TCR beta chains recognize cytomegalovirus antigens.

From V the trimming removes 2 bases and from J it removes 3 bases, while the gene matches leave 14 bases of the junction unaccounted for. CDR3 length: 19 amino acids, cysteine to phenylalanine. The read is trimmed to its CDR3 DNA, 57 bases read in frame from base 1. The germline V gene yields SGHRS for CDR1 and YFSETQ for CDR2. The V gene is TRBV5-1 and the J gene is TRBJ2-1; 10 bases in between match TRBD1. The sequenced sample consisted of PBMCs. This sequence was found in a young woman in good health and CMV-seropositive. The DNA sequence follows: TGCGCCAGCAGCTTTAGGTTCTCGGGGGGGGACAGGGGCTACAATGAGCAGTTCTTC. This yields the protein CASSFRFSGGDRGYNEQFF.